This is a list of T cell receptor beta chains from one sample in a study of brain metastases from non-small cell lung cancer. The table came from immunoSEQ multiplex PCR; TCRdb's copy has only in-frame clones and leaves some out. The sample consists of several thousand clones, roughly 89% of them appearing once. The specimen was primary lung tumor tissue. The origin of the receptors is a donor aged 40 or over with non-small cell lung cancer. Both conserved end residues are part of each CDR3. The D gene is left open where the match is weak. Not every row has a clone size; where given, it reads once, few, many or a size class.

CDR3	DNA	J	D	size	V
CASSSGTSGTYNEQFF	TGTGCCAGCTCCTCCGGGACTAGCGGAACCTACAATGAGCAGTTCTTC	TRBJ2-1	TRBD2	.	TRBV19
CASSLYRGRTNYGYTF	TGTGCCAGCAGCTTGTACAGGGGGCGGACTAACTATGGCTACACCTTC	TRBJ1-2	TRBD1	.	TRBV7-2
CASKSPRRNTEAFF	TGTGCCAGTAAGAGCCCCCGAAGGAACACTGAAGCTTTCTTT	TRBJ1-1	.	.	TRBV19
CAINGMAGGRANEQFF	TGTGCCATCAATGGGATGGCAGGCGGGAGGGCAAATGAGCAGTTCTTC	TRBJ2-1	TRBD2	.	TRBV10-3
CASSLTSGSGATDTQYF	TGTGCCAGCAGCTTAACTAGCGGGAGTGGGGCCACAGATACGCAGTATTTT	TRBJ2-3	TRBD2	once	TRBV7-2
CASSQDLPYNSPLHF	TGTGCCAGCAGCCAGGATTTGCCATATAATTCACCCCTCCACTTT	TRBJ1-6	.	.	TRBV6-5
CATSTRVRATEAFF	TGTGCCACCAGCACTAGGGTAAGGGCCACTGAAGCTTTCTTT	TRBJ1-1	.	.	TRBV15
CASSPGATNEKLFF	TGTGCCAGCAGTCCAGGTGCAACTAATGAAAAACTGTTTTTT	TRBJ1-4	.	.	TRBV6-6
CASSGNPIWYSNQPQHF	TGTGCCAGCAGCGGTAATCCTATCTGGTATAGCAATCAGCCCCAGCATTTT	TRBJ1-5	.	few	TRBV11-3
CASSLESGSPLHF	TGCGCCAGCAGCCTTGAGTCGGGTTCACCCCTCCACTTT	TRBJ1-6	.	.	TRBV4-1
CASSLWGKNTEAFF	TGTGCCAGCAGCTTATGGGGCAAGAACACTGAAGCTTTCTTT	TRBJ1-1	.	.	TRBV7-9
CASSVGGASGNTIYF	TGTGCCAGCAGCGTAGGTGGGGCCTCTGGAAACACCATATATTTT	TRBJ1-3	.	.	TRBV9
CASSPGQGTHEQYF	TGCGCCAGCAGTCCGGGACAGGGGACCCACGAGCAGTACTTC	TRBJ2-7	TRBD1	.	TRBV5-1
CASSLDILSGANVLTF	TGCGCCAGCAGCCTGGACATTCTCTCTGGGGCCAACGTCCTGACTTTC	TRBJ2-6	.	.	TRBV5-1
CASSLLARNDDEQFF	TGTGCCAGCAGCTTACTGGCTAGAAATGACGATGAGCAGTTCTTC	TRBJ2-1	.	.	TRBV7-9
CASSPGTSESHEQFF	TGTGCCAGCAGCCCAGGGACTAGCGAATCCCATGAGCAGTTCTTC	TRBJ2-1	TRBD2	once	TRBV28
CASSQGWGVEAFF	TGTGCCAGCAGCCAAGGGTGGGGCGTTGAAGCTTTCTTT	TRBJ1-1	.	.	TRBV14
CASSLAGQMNTEAFF	TGCGCCAGCAGCTTGGCGGGACAGATGAACACTGAAGCTTTCTTT	TRBJ1-1	TRBD1	.	TRBV5-1
CASSRNSNQPQHF	TGTGCCAGCAGCCGTAATAGCAATCAGCCCCAGCATTTT	TRBJ1-5	.	.	TRBV6-5
CASNQRVLRGNEQFF	TGTGCCAGCAACCAGCGGGTCTTAAGAGGCAATGAGCAGTTCTTC	TRBJ2-1	.	.	TRBV28
CAISEGGRTNEKLFF	TGTGCCATCAGTGAGGGCGGCAGAACTAATGAAAAACTGTTTTTT	TRBJ1-4	.	once	TRBV10-3
CASNRPGQGARAEQYF	TGTGCCAGCAATAGACCGGGACAGGGGGCGCGAGCCGAGCAGTACTTC	TRBJ2-7	TRBD1	.	TRBV6-6
CASSLADRSEAFF	TGCGCCAGCAGCTTGGCCGACCGGTCTGAAGCTTTCTTT	TRBJ1-1	.	.	TRBV5-1
CASSLEGNYRNEQFF	TGTGCCAGCAGCCTAGAGGGCAATTACAGGAATGAGCAGTTCTTC	TRBJ2-1	.	.	TRBV9
CASSLTSRAYEQYF	TGTGCCAGCAGCTTGACTAGCAGAGCCTACGAGCAGTACTTC	TRBJ2-7	.	.	TRBV5-6
CASSAIGQGTDEQYF	TGTGCCAGCAGCGCCATCGGACAGGGGACGGACGAGCAGTACTTC	TRBJ2-7	TRBD1	.	TRBV7-9
CASWGSGSSYNEQFF	TGTGCCTCCTGGGGTAGCGGGAGCTCCTACAATGAGCAGTTCTTC	TRBJ2-1	TRBD2	.	TRBV30
CASSPGGGAGQPQHF	TGTGCCAGTAGCCCGGGGGGGGGCGCGGGTCAGCCCCAGCATTTT	TRBJ1-5	.	.	TRBV19
CASRVPGQGGTEAFF	TGTGCCAGCAGAGTCCCGGGACAAGGAGGCACTGAAGCTTTCTTT	TRBJ1-1	.	.	TRBV6-5
CAGTGSSSPNYGYTF	TGTGCCGGAACGGGGTCCTCCTCCCCTAACTATGGCTACACCTTC	TRBJ1-2	.	.	TRBV2
CASSQGFGGSSYEQYF	TGCGCCAGCAGCCAAGGTTTTGGCGGGAGTTCCTACGAGCAGTACTTC	TRBJ2-7	TRBD2	.	TRBV4-1
CASSRGNTEAFF	TGTGCCAGCAGCAGGGGGAACACTGAAGCTTTCTTT	TRBJ1-1	.	.	TRBV6-5
CASSSEEWGEIPEGQYF	TGTGCCAGCAGTTCGGAGGAATGGGGAGAGATTCCCGAAGGGCAGTACTTC	TRBJ2-7	.	few	TRBV28
CAWSQHSADYGYTF	TGTGCCTGGAGTCAACATTCCGCGGACTATGGCTACACCTTC	TRBJ1-2	.	.	TRBV30
CASSLGGGRLAEAFF	TGTGCCAGCAGCTTAGGGGGGGGGCGCTTAGCTGAAGCTTTCTTT	TRBJ1-1	.	few	TRBV7-6
CASNPGQGYYEQYF	TGCGCCAGTAATCCGGGACAGGGGTACTACGAGCAGTACTTC	TRBJ2-7	TRBD1	.	TRBV5-1
CATLLVDGNTEAFF	TGTGCCACCCTCCTGGTAGACGGTAACACTGAAGCTTTCTTT	TRBJ1-1	.	.	TRBV10-3
CASRESGSYEQYF	TGTGCCAGCAGAGAGAGCGGCTCCTACGAGCAGTACTTC	TRBJ2-7	.	.	TRBV12-3/TRBV12-4
CAIGGLRGEQFF	TGTGCCATCGGCGGTCTGCGGGGCGAGCAGTTCTTC	TRBJ2-1	.	.	TRBV10-3
CASSNVNTGELFF	TGTGCCAGTAGTAACGTAAACACCGGGGAGCTGTTTTTT	TRBJ2-2	.	once	TRBV19
CASSFSASGYEQYF	TGTGCCAGCAGTTTTTCGGCTAGCGGGTACGAGCAGTACTTC	TRBJ2-7	TRBD2	.	TRBV28
CASSPPAGRVNTEAFF	TGTGCCAGCAGCCCCCCGGCGGGCAGGGTGAACACTGAAGCTTTCTTT	TRBJ1-1	.	.	TRBV7-8
CASSPPAKDTQYF	TGTGCCAGCAGCCCACCTGCAAAAGATACGCAGTATTTT	TRBJ2-3	.	.	TRBV7-3
CASSESVFSEQYF	TGTGCCAGCAGTGAATCCGTATTTAGCGAGCAGTACTTC	TRBJ2-7	.	.	TRBV25-1
CASSRTAEQYF	TGTGCCAGCAGTCGAACAGCCGAGCAGTACTTC	TRBJ2-7	.	.	TRBV28
CASSLPRDRGSGYTF	TGCGCCAGCAGCCTTCCAAGGGACAGGGGGAGCGGCTACACCTTC	TRBJ1-2	TRBD1	.	TRBV4-1
CASISVGRMNTEAFF	TGTGCCAGCATATCCGTCGGACGGATGAACACTGAAGCTTTCTTT	TRBJ1-1	.	.	TRBV7-9
CASSIWGNTEAFF	TGTGCCAGTAGTATTTGGGGGAACACTGAAGCTTTCTTT	TRBJ1-1	.	.	TRBV19
CAISEGPLGSAEQFF	TGTGCCATCAGTGAGGGGCCCCTCGGGTCCGCTGAGCAGTTCTTC	TRBJ2-1	.	.	TRBV10-3
CASSWVVGFETGELFF	TGTGCCAGCAGCTGGGTTGTAGGGTTTGAGACCGGGGAGCTGTTTTTT	TRBJ2-2	.	.	TRBV7-2
CASSLQGGLGQYF	TGTGCCAGCAGCCTCCAGGGGGGACTAGGGCAGTATTTT	TRBJ2-3	.	once	TRBV3-1/TRBV3-2
CATSREQSDEQYF	TGTGCCACCAGCAGAGAACAGTCCGACGAGCAGTACTTC	TRBJ2-7	.	.	TRBV15
CANSGTGGEPYEQYF	TGCGCCAACAGTGGGACAGGGGGAGAGCCCTACGAGCAGTACTTC	TRBJ2-7	TRBD1	.	TRBV10-1
CASSIGTGTPSYEQYF	TGTGCCAGTAGTATAGGAACCGGGACACCATCCTACGAGCAGTACTTC	TRBJ2-7	.	.	TRBV19